This TCR beta chain stems from a study of T-cell memory formation after mild COVID-19. On the study more broadly: Clustering of TCRs was largely donor specific. Findings of the study overall: CM and EM subsets held most contracting CD4+ clones; EMRA held CD8+ ones.

This clonotype was detected a few times. Its antigen is as yet unknown. An end of the junction does not agree with germline; a read error may underlie this. Constant-segment primers were used for 5'RACE, and the resulting TCR alpha and TCR beta cDNA libraries carried sample barcodes and UMIs. TCRdb reanalysed the 5' RACE reads using MiXCR and keeps one entry per CDR3 protein. The profile covers a few hundred thousand distinct CDR3 sequences, with roughly 15% appearing a single time and approximately 23% taken by the ten largest. Germline CDR1 SSHAT, CDR2 FNYEAQ (reference sequence). The CDR3 extends over 14 amino acids.

The receptor was derived from a man between 18 and 35 years old who had mild COVID-19 (a few samples of this study predate the infection). Cell type and time point are not known. The sample taken for sequencing was PBMCs or a T cell subset sorted from them (not recorded which). This chain links TRBV7-7 with TRBJ2-1; D is unresolved. CDR3 in DNA: TGTGCTAGCAGCTTAGAGAGTGCCTTCAGTGAGCAGTTCTTC. It codes for CASSLESAFSEQFF.